The sequence of this T cell receptor beta chain was determined in a study of cytomegalovirus exposure and HLA in healthy donors. Study summary: Ancestry clustering placed 70% to 85% of a few hundred genotyped donors in the Caucasian-associated cluster. Study-level points and caveats: A later analysis found most CMV-associated TCR beta chains apparently HLA-restricted. As a later analysis showed, several of the most significant clusters appeared to be linked to common viral pathogens.

As for this clone: Its antigen is undetermined.

In the PCR, 60 Vbeta and 13 Jbeta primers were used. TCRdb keeps only in-frame clones here, not all; method: immunoSEQ multiplex PCR. Of about 170,000 clones listed, 80% to 90% were seen once; the top ten hold 0.77%. Germline CDR1 SGHRS, CDR2 YFSETQ. The CDR3 covers 16 residues. V was trimmed by 0 bases and J by 4 bases, leaving 14 bases between them. This chain links TRBV5-1 with TRBJ2-1; D not certain. This clonotype was obtained from a woman in her late teens or twenties in good health and CMV-seronegative. Sequenced material: PBMCs. The CDR3 loop reads CASSLEAARGYNEQFF. Here the CDR3 DNA reads TGCGCCAGCAGCTTGGAGGCAGCCCGAGGATACAATGAGCAGTTCTTC.